Sequencing of this T cell receptor (beta chain) was carried out in a study of T-cell reconstitution after alpha-beta-depleted transplantation in children. Findings of the study overall: The authors attributed T-cell counts and diversity one year after transplant mostly to newly produced T cells. TCRbeta diversity was high at day 60 in some patients (a result of surviving recipient T cells and thymic progenitors). After transplant, at about two months, alpha-beta T cells were reportedly derived from several hundred expanded graft clones.

In regard to this clonotype: Its specificity is unknown.

Unique molecular identifiers were incorporated during preparation of the TCRbeta library. A single record per CDR3 protein comes from TCRdb applying MiXCR to the PCR reads. The sample holds approximately 350,000 distinct CDR3 sequences; about 16% are singletons and the top ten take 35% to 50%. V gave up 1 base and J gave up 3 bases, with 8 bases separating them. The V gene's germline CDR1 is SGHRS and CDR2 YFSETQ. The CDR3 length is 13 residues. Sequencing used PBMCs, mostly from graft donor cells, obtained 360 days after TCRalphabeta/CD19-depleted stem cell transplant. J is TRBJ2-7 and V is TRBV5-1, with no clear D. The clonotype originates from a male patient under 10 years old who had a stem cell transplant for acute lymphoblastic leukemia, so the T cells may come from the graft donor. For the CDR3, the DNA is TGCGCCAGCAGCTTGAACAATTACTACGAGCAGTACTTC. Its protein is CASSLNNYYEQYF. Supplemented by reference TRBV5-1 and TRBJ2-7, the full variable domain reads KAGVTQTPRYLIKTRGQQVTLSCSPISGHRSVSWYQQTPGQGLQFLFEYFSETQRNKGNFPGRFSGRQFSNSRSEMNVSTLELGDSALYLCASSLNNYYEQYFGPGTRLTVT.